This TCR beta chain stems from a study of blood T cell repertoires in COVID-19. Overall study context: From T cells, B-cell-depleted T cells, or PBMCs came the material, which was cDNA or gDNA.

The V gene end was trimmed by 3 bases and the J gene end by 0 bases; junction bases not matched to a gene: 8. The V gene's germline CDR1 is SGHRS and CDR2 YFSETQ. The CDR3 runs 16 residues. This clone was picked up a small number of times. As processed by the authors: The authors estimated nucleated cell counts from reference gene primer amplification. Here immunoSEQ multiplex PCR was the method, and the copy in TCRdb shows in-frame clones only, minus some. V, J and clone size are those of that table, while D and trimming were read from the DNA. This table has about 200,000 clones, less than 85% appearing once.

The sample was peripheral blood. The J gene is TRBJ1-2, the V gene TRBV5-1; TRBD1 matches at 7 bases. The sequence was collected from a woman between 65 and 79 years old with acute or convalescent COVID-19. CDR3 loop: CASSWGDRLSNYGYTF. CDR3 nucleotide sequence: TGCGCCAGCAGCTGGGGGGACAGACTCTCTAACTATGGCTACACCTTC.